The TCR beta chain described here comes from a study of cytomegalovirus exposure and HLA in healthy donors. Use of 60 Vbeta and 13 Jbeta primers characterized the PCR. Authors' processing steps: Later analysis identified around 85 million unique TCR beta chains, about 10 million shared. Libraries were prepared by immunoSEQ multiplex PCR; TCRdb keeps only in-frame clonotypes and omits some of them. The V and J calls and clone size come from that table; D and trimming were worked out from the DNA. This sample has roughly 110,000 clones; around 77% occur once, and the top ten carry approximately 4.5%. The CDR3 loop spans 15 amino acids. J lost 4 bases, V lost 3 bases, and 6 bases had no gene match. CDR1 MNHEY and CDR2 SMNVEV come from the germline V gene (reference sequence). This clone has a single count.

The sequence derives from a male donor in good health and CMV-seronegative. Sequenced material: PBMCs. This chain connects TRBV27 to TRBJ2-1; the match to TRBD1 covers 7 bases. This CDR3 is CASSFRDRPYNEQFF. CDR3 bases: TGTGCCAGCAGTTTCCGGGACAGACCTTACAATGAGCAGTTCTTC.